Each of the 20 T cell receptor beta chains below was sequenced from the same sample in a study of T cell repertoires in urothelial bladder cancer. Profiled with immunoSEQ multiplex PCR; TCRdb holds only in-frame clones, not every one. Here the sample spans some 6,000 clones, roughly two thirds being singletons. Specimen: tumor-infiltrating cells from bladder cancer. Receptors originate from a human donor with urothelial carcinoma.

The V gene is TRBV19, the J gene TRBJ1-6; D gene ambiguous. Germline V gives CDR1 LNHDA, CDR2 SQIVND (reference sequence). V was clipped by 1 base and J by 0 bases, with 10 bases between them. The CDR3 spans 17 residues. CDR3 coding DNA: TGTGCCAGTAGTATAGGGGCCACTAGCTCCTATAATTCACCCCTCCACTTT. Translation: CASSIGATSSYNSPLHF.

The chain employs TRBV2 and TRBJ2-2, with TRBD2 identical over 10 bases. V gave up 7 bases and J gave up 4 bases; unmatched junction bases: 3. CDR1 and CDR2 (germline): SNHLY, FYNNEI. CDR3 size: 14 residues. CDR3 sequence (DNA): TGTGCCAGCACTAGCGGGGGAGGCACCGGGGAGCTGTTTTTT. Protein sequence: CASTSGGGTGELFF.

The chain is built from TRBV9 and TRBJ2-1; D gene uncertain. The CDR3 length is 12 residues. V dropped 4 bases and J dropped 10 bases, with 12 bases sitting between them. Germline V CDR1 and CDR2: SGDLS, YYNGEE. The CDR3, as DNA: TGTGCCAGCAGCACCCCCCCTCGCGAGCAGTTCTTC. It is translated as CASSTPPREQFF.

The chain couples TRBV19 to TRBJ2-1; the match to TRBD1 covers 9 bases. With V trimmed by 7 bases and J by 4 bases, 11 bases remained unmatched. From germline, CDR1 is LNHDA and CDR2 SQIVND (reference sequence). This CDR3 is 16 amino acids long. The chain's CDR3 is CASIHRGLRIYNEQFF. The CDR3 DNA reads TGTGCCAGTATCCACAGGGGGCTTAGGATTTACAATGAGCAGTTCTTC.

V is TRBV5-4 and J is TRBJ2-1; 8 bases line up with TRBD2. After removal of 1 base from V and 2 bases from J, the junction contained 2 bases not matched to a gene. CDR3 size: 15 residues. Germline assignment: CDR1 SGHNT and CDR2 YYREEE (reference sequence). CDR3 sequence reads: CASSLRRGAYNEQFF. The DNA of the CDR3 is TGTGCCAGCAGCTTGCGGCGGGGGGCCTACAATGAGCAGTTCTTC.

This clone was detected only once. V usage is TRBV4-1 and J usage is TRBJ2-7; 7 bases are a match to TRBD1. The germline V gene has CDR1 MGHRA and CDR2 YSYEKL. The CDR3 is 12 residues long. The V gene end was trimmed by 4 bases and the J gene end by 6 bases; junction bases not matched to a gene: 3. In DNA, the CDR3 is TGCGCCAGCAGCCCTACAGGGGCCGAGCAGTACTTC. Protein sequence: CASSPTGAEQYF.

The V gene is TRBV11-2, the J gene TRBJ2-2; D not certain. Looked up from germline, CDR1 is SGHAT and CDR2 is FQNNGV. CDR3 size: 13 residues. Trimming removed 1 base at V and 4 bases at J, with 4 bases between. The CDR3 loop reads CASSLAGTGELFF. CDR3 nucleotide sequence: TGTGCCAGCAGCTTAGCTGGCACCGGGGAGCTGTTTTTT.

The CDR3 sequence is CASSFYGNYGYTF. CDR3 sequence (DNA): TGTGCCAGCAGCTTTTATGGCAACTATGGCTACACCTTC. The chain carries TRBV5-8 and TRBJ1-2; D gene uncertain. The V end lost 2 bases, the J end lost 2 bases, and 7 bases lay between the germline ends. Germline CDR1 is SGHTS and CDR2 is YDEGEE. CDR3 length: 13 residues.

The gene calls are TRBV7-3 and TRBJ1-2, with 7 bases lining up with TRBD1. The V gene end was trimmed by 5 bases and the J gene end by 2 bases; junction bases not matched to a gene: 8. The CDR3 has 15 amino acids. Germline assignment: CDR1 SGHTA and CDR2 FQGTGA. CDR3 coding DNA: TGTGCCAGCAGCCCTGGCGGACAGGCAAACTATGGCTACACCTTC. Encoded protein: CASSPGGQANYGYTF.

V and J are TRBV7-3 and TRBJ1-5, with 7 bases that match TRBD1. Germline trimming cut 5 bases from V and 4 bases from J; bases unmatched to any gene: 14. Germline CDR1 is SGHTA and CDR2 is FQGTGA. The CDR3 spans 17 residues. CDR3 loop: CASSPVVGRGRNQPQHF. In nucleotides, the CDR3 is TGTGCCAGCAGCCCCGTGGTTGGGAGGGGGCGGAATCAGCCCCAGCATTTT.

This chain uses TRBV7-9 with TRBJ2-5; 10 bases agree with TRBD1. V trimming: 5 bases; J trimming: 1 base; junction bases outside the gene matches: 7. The length of the CDR3 is 16 residues. Germline CDR1 SEHNR, CDR2 FQNEAQ (reference sequence). Written as DNA, the CDR3 is TGTGCCAGCAGCCCAGGGACAGGGGCCCTCCAAGAGACCCAGTACTTC. Encoded protein: CASSPGTGALQETQYF. Filled out from reference TRBV7-9 and TRBJ2-5, the complete variable domain reads DTGVSQNPRHKITKRGQNVTFRCDPISEHNRLYWYRQTLGQGPEFLTYFQNEAQLEKSRLLSDRFSAERPKGSFSTLEIQRTEQGDSAMYLCASSPGTGALQETQYFGPGTRLLVL.

The gene calls are TRBV18 and TRBJ1-6; D gene unclear. Germline CDR1 reads KGHSH; CDR2 reads LQKENI. V lost 1 base to trimming and J lost 5 bases, with 18 bases between them. The CDR3 contains 18 residues. CDR3 amino acids: CASSPRMPSGINNSPLHF. The CDR3, as DNA: TGTGCCAGCTCACCACGAATGCCGTCGGGTATTAATAATTCACCCCTCCACTTT.

This clone has just a few counts. This chain joins TRBV5-5 and TRBJ2-7, with TRBD1 as a possible D gene (5 bases). This CDR3 has 13 residues. Trimming stripped 8 bases from V and 4 bases from J, with 16 bases between. Looked up from germline, CDR1 is SGHKS and CDR2 is YYEKEE (reference sequence). CDR3 residues: CARKDSFGYEQYF. The CDR3 coding sequence is TGTGCCAGAAAAGACAGTTTTGGGTACGAGCAGTACTTC.

The chain uses TRBV28 and TRBJ1-2; TRBD1 aligns across 9 bases. The CDR3 is 16 residues long. V was pared by 1 base and J by 6 bases, with 9 bases of the junction left unmatched. The V gene's germline CDR1 is MDHEN and CDR2 SYDVKM. The CDR3 DNA sequence: TGTGCCAGCAGTTTATTTCACAGGGGGCAGGGAGATGGCTACACCTTC. This gives the protein CASSLFHRGQGDGYTF.

The V and J genes are TRBV6-6 and TRBJ1-1; no clear D gene. Trimming left V 2 bases short and J 4 bases short, with 11 bases between. Germline CDR1 MNHNY, CDR2 SVGAGI (reference sequence). The CDR3 is 14 residues long. CDR3 region: CASSYGVWATEAFF. DNA of the CDR3: TGTGCCAGCAGTTACGGGGTCTGGGCCACTGAAGCTTTCTTT.

The chain combines TRBV27 with TRBJ2-7, with D possibly matching TRBD1 (7 bases). Germline V CDR1 and CDR2: MNHEY, SMNVEV (reference sequence). V lost 5 bases and J 3 bases, leaving 14 bases between the germline ends. This CDR3 has 14 residues. The CDR3 region is CASSAAGGNYEQYF. The CDR3 bases are TGTGCCAGCAGTGCAGCAGGGGGGAACTACGAGCAGTACTTC.

The chain is built from TRBV5-6 and TRBJ1-2; weak D call: TRBD1 (5 bases). The germline V and J ends were trimmed by 10 bases and 12 bases, with 13 bases remaining between them. The CDR3 is made up of 9 amino acids. The germline V gene has CDR1 SGHDT and CDR2 YYEEEE. CDR3 DNA: TGTGCCCCCCCTGCAGGGAACACCTTC. Translated, it gives CAPPAGNTF.

V usage is TRBV5-1 and J usage is TRBJ2-3, with D perhaps matching TRBD2 (5 bases). V was trimmed by 4 bases and J by 2 bases, leaving 8 bases between them. Per germline, CDR1 SGHRS and CDR2 YFSETQ. The CDR3 sequence is 13 residues long. The CDR3 is CASSPEVTDTQYF. The CDR3 DNA reads TGCGCCAGCAGCCCGGAGGTCACAGATACGCAGTATTTT.

The chain uses TRBV27 and TRBJ1-2; 7 bases are shared with TRBD1. Losses at the gene ends were 5 bases for V and 8 bases for J; bases not matched to a gene: 11. This CDR3 contains 14 residues. In germline, CDR1 is MNHEY, CDR2 SMNVEV (reference sequence). Here the CDR3 DNA reads TGTGCCAGCAGTCGGACAGGTTCCACGGGGGGCTACACCTTC. Translation: CASSRTGSTGGYTF.

This sequence joins TRBV6-5 and TRBJ1-2; 7 nucleotides line up with TRBD1. The CDR3 is made up of 14 amino acids. The ends lost 6 bases at V and 7 bases at J; junction bases unmatched: 11. Germline CDR1 is MNHEY and CDR2 is SVGAGI. As DNA, the CDR3 is TGTGCCAGCAGACCCGACAGGGACCGACTTGGCTACACCTTC. Translating gives CASRPDRDRLGYTF.